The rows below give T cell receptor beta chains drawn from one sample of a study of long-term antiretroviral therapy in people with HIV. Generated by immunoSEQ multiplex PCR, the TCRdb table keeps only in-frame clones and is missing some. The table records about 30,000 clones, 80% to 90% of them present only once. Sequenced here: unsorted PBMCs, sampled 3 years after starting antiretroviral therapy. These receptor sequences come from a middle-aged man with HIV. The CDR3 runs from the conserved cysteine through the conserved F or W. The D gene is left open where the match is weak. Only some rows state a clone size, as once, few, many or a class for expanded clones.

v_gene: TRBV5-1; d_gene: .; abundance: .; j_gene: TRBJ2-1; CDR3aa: CASSLADENEQFF; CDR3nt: TGCGCCAGCAGCTTGGCCGACGAGAATGAGCAGTTCTTC
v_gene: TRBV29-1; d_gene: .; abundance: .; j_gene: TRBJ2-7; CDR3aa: CSVGDQRGEQYF; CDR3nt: TGCAGCGTTGGTGATCAGCGCGGGGAGCAGTACTTC
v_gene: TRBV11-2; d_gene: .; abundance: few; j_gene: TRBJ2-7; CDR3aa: CASSFGGPSYEQYF; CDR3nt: TGTGCCAGCAGCTTCGGGGGCCCCTCCTACGAGCAGTACTTC
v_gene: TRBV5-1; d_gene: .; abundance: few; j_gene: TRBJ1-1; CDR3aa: CASSLAGTPDTEAFF; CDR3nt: TGCGCCAGCAGCTTGGCCGGTACACCCGACACTGAAGCTTTCTTT
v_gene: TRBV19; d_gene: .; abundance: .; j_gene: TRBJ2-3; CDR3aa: CASATSPLRGVSTDTQYF; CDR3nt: TGTGCCAGTGCAACAAGCCCTCTTCGCGGGGTAAGCACAGATACGCAGTATTTT
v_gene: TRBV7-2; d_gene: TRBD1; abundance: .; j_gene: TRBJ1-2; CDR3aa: CASSLGDRPGHGYTF; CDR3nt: TGTGCCAGCAGCTTAGGGGACAGACCCGGACATGGCTACACCTTC
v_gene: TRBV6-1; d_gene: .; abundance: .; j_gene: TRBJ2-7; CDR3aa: CASSEFSSYEQYF; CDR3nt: TGTGCCAGCAGTGAATTTAGCTCCTACGAGCAGTACTTC
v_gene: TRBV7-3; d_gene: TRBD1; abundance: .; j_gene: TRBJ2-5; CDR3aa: CASSRSSGTGEETQYF; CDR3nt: TGTGCCAGCAGCCGCAGCTCCGGGACAGGGGAAGAGACCCAGTACTTC
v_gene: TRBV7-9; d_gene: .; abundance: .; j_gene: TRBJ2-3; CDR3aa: CASKKDTDPDTQYF; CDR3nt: TGTGCCAGCAAAAAGGACACCGACCCAGATACGCAGTATTTT
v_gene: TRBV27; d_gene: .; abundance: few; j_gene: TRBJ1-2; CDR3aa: CASSPAGSGYYGYTF; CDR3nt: TGTGCCAGCAGTCCCGCGGGCAGCGGGTACTATGGCTACACCTTC
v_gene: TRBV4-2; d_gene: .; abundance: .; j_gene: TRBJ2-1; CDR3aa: CASSQEDSLYNEQFF; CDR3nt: TGTGCCAGCAGCCAAGAAGACAGTTTATACAATGAGCAGTTCTTC
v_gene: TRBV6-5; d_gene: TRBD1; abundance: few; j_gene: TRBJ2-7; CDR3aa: CASSYSTGSVPYEQYF; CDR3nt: TGTGCCAGCAGTTACTCGACAGGGAGCGTCCCCTACGAGCAGTACTTC
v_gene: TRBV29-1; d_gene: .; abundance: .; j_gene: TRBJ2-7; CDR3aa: CSVPEVGRDHEQYF; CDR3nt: TGCAGCGTTCCGGAGGTGGGCAGGGACCACGAGCAGTACTTC
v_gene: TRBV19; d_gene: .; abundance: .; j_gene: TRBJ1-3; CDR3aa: CASMVLSGNTIYF; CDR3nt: TGTGCCAGTATGGTTCTCTCTGGAAACACCATATATTTT
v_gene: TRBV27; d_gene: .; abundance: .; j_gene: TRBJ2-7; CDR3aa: CASSFQGGSYEQYF; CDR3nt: TGTGCCAGCAGTTTTCAGGGAGGTTCCTACGAGCAGTACTTC
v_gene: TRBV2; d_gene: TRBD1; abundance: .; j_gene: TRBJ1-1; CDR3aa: CASGGTATEAFF; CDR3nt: TGTGCCAGCGGGGGGACAGCGACTGAAGCTTTCTTT
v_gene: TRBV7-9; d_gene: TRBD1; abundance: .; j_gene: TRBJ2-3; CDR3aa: CASRRTGTVRDTQYF; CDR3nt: TGTGCCAGCAGACGCACCGGGACAGTGAGAGATACGCAGTATTTT
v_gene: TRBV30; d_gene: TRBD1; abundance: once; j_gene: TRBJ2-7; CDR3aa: CATDRGSSYEQYF; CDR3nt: TGTGCCACTGACAGGGGGTCATCCTACGAGCAGTACTTC
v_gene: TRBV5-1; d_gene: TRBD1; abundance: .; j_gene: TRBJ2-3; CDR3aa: CASSLRLGQADTQYF; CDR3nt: TGCGCCAGCAGCCTCCGATTAGGACAGGCAGATACGCAGTATTTT
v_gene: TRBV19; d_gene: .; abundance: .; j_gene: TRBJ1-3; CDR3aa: CASIPTRDSGNTIYF; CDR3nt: TGTGCCAGTATTCCAACCCGGGACTCTGGAAACACCATATATTTT
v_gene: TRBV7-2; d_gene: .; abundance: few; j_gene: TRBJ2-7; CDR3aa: CASSFIGGGYEQYF; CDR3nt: TGTGCCAGCAGCTTTATAGGTGGGGGCTACGAGCAGTACTTC
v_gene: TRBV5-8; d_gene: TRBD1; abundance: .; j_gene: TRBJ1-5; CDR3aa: CASSLRTGLVGQPQHF; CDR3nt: TGTGCCAGCAGCCTGAGGACAGGCCTGGTCGGGCAGCCCCAGCATTTT
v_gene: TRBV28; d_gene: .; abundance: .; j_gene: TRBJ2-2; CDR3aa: CASRGGDRNTGELFF; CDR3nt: TGTGCCAGCCGGGGAGGAGACCGAAACACCGGGGAGCTGTTTTTT
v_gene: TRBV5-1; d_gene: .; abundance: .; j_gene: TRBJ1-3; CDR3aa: CASSEQAGGGNTIYF; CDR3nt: TGCGCCAGCAGCGAGCAAGCCGGAGGGGGAAACACCATATATTTT
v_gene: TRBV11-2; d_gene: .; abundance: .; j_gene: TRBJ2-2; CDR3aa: CASSPGWGTGELFF; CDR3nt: TGTGCCAGCAGCCCGGGGTGGGGCACCGGGGAGCTGTTTTTT
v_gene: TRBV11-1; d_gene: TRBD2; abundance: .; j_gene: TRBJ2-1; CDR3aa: CASSPASGLNEQFF; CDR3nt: TGTGCCAGCAGCCCGGCTAGCGGCCTAAATGAGCAGTTCTTC
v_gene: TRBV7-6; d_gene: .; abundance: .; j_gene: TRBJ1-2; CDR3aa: CASSPLATDSYGYTF; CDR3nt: TGTGCCAGCAGCCCGCTGGCCACGGATTCCTATGGCTACACCTTC
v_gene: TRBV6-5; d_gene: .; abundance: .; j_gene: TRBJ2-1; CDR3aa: CASIEGPYNEQFF; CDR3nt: TGTGCCAGCATCGAAGGTCCCTACAATGAGCAGTTCTTC
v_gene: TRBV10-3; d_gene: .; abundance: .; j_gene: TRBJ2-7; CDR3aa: CAISGTAGEQYF; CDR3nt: TGTGCCATCAGCGGGACTGCCGGCGAGCAGTACTTC
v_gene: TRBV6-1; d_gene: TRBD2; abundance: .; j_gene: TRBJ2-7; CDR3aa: CASSPLAVWAYEQYF; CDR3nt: TGTGCCAGCAGTCCCCTAGCGGTGTGGGCCTACGAGCAGTACTTC
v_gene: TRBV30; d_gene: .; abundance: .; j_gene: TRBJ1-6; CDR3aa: CAWNLPWGIGNSPLHF; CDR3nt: TGTGCCTGGAACCTACCTTGGGGAATCGGGAATTCACCCCTCCACTTT
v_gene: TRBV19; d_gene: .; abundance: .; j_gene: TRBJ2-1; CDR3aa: CASSSGTAHYNEQFF; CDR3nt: TGTGCCAGTAGTAGCGGGACAGCCCATTACAATGAGCAGTTCTTC
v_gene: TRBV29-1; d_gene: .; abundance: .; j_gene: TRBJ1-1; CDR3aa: CSVLRDLGGEAFF; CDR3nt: TGCAGCGTACTCAGGGACCTAGGCGGGGAAGCTTTCTTT
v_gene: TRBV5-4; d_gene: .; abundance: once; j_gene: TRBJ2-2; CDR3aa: CASSLGTLLGTGELFF; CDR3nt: TGTGCCAGCAGCTTGGGAACCCTCTTGGGTACCGGGGAGCTGTTTTTT
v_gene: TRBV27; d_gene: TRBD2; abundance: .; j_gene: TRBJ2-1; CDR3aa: CASRTTSVSWNEQFF; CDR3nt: TGTGCCAGCAGGACGACTAGCGTCTCGTGGAATGAGCAGTTCTTC
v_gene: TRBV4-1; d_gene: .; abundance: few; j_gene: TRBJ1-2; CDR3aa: CASSPISAERGYTF; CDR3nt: TGCGCCAGCAGCCCCATTTCGGCCGAGAGAGGCTACACCTTC
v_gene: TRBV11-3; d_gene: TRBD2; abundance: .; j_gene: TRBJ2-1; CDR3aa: CASSKGGLAGGRNNEQFF; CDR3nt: TGTGCCAGCAGCAAGGGAGGGCTAGCGGGAGGCAGGAACAATGAGCAGTTCTTC
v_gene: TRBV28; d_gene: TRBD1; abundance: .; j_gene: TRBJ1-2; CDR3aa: CASSGGGTGNYGYTF; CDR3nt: TGTGCCAGCAGTGGTGGGGGGACAGGGAACTATGGCTACACCTTC
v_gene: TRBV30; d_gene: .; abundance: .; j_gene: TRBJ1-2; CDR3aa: CALIWDGYTF; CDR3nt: TGTGCCCTGATCTGGGATGGCTACACCTTC
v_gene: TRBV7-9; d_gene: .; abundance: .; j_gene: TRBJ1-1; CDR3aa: CASSPRDLSNTEAFF; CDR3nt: TGTGCCAGCAGCCCCCGGGACCTAAGCAACACTGAAGCTTTCTTT
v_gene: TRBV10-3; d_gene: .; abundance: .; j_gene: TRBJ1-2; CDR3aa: CAISESGFPNYGYTF; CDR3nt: TGTGCCATCAGTGAATCCGGGTTCCCCAACTATGGCTACACCTTC
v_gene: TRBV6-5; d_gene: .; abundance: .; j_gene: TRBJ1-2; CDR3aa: CASSLKSGYGYTF; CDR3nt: TGTGCCAGCAGCCTTAAGTCGGGCTATGGCTACACCTTC